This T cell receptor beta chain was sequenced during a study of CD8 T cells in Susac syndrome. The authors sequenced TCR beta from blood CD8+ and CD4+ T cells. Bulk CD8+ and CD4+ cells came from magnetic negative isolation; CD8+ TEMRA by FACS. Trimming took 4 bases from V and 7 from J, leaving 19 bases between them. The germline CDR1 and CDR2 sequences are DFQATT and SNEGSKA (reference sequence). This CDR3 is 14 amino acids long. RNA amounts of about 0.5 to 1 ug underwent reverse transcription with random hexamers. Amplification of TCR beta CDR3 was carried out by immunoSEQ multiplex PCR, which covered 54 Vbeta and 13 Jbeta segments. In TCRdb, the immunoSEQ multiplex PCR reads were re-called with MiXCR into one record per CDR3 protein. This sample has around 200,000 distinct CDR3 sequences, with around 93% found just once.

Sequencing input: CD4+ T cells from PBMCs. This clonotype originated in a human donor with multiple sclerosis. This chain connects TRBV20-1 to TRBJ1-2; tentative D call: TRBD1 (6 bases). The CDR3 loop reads CSAMRTTGKGGYTF. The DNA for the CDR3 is TGCAGTGCTATGAGGACTACAGGGAAAGGTGGCTACACCTTC.